This passage covers 22 T cell receptor beta chains from one sample sequenced in a study of neurological immune-mediated disorders. The time point: longitudinal time-point 2. TCRdb re-called the 5' RACE reads with MiXCR, one entry per CDR3 protein. There are tens of thousands of distinct CDR3 sequences in the sample; more than 5% occur only once, and over 6.5% lies in the top ten. Sequencing used PBMCs. Receptors were obtained from a woman aged 60 to 75 with multiple sclerosis.

This clonotype has at least ten counts. This chain connects TRBV2 to TRBJ1-5, with D hard to call. The CDR3 is made up of 13 amino acids. V lost 4 bases to trimming and J lost 0 bases, with 4 bases between them. CDR1 and CDR2 from the germline V gene are SNHLY and FYNNEI. The CDR3 coding sequence is TGTGCCAGCAGTGGAGATAGCAATCAGCCCCAGCATTTT. This sequence encodes CASSGDSNQPQHF.

There are many counts of this clonotype. CDR3: CASSKDRSNQPQHF. DNA of the CDR3: TGTGCCAGCAGTAAGGACAGGAGCAATCAGCCCCAGCATTTT. The rearrangement links TRBV28 to TRBJ1-5; 7 bases agree with TRBD1. Germline CDR1 and CDR2: MDHEN and SYDVKM. This CDR3 is 14 amino acids long. Trimming took 5 bases from V and 1 from J; bases not matched to a gene: 2.

This clonotype was seen more than once but under ten times. V and J are TRBV11-1 and TRBJ1-1; 11 bases fit TRBD1. V was pared by 4 bases and J by 8 bases, with 6 bases of the junction left unmatched. The CDR3 is 14 amino acids. The germline V gene has CDR1 SGHAT and CDR2 FQDESV (reference sequence). The CDR3 sequence: CASSSRTGGEEAFF. In DNA form, the CDR3 reads TGTGCCAGCAGCTCGCGGACAGGGGGCGAAGAAGCTTTCTTT.

This clonotype was observed a handful of times. The rearrangement links TRBV29-1 to TRBJ2-5; 9 positions agree with TRBD1. From germline, CDR1 is SQVTM and CDR2 ANQGSEA. This CDR3 is built from 14 residues. Unmatched junction bases numbered 9, after V lost 4 bases and J lost 6 bases. The CDR3 here is CSVGIGTGWQTQYF. The CDR3 DNA follows: TGCAGCGTTGGTATTGGGACAGGGTGGCAGACCCAGTACTTC.

This clonotype was seen many times. The chain recombines TRBV5-1 with TRBJ2-3, with D perhaps matching TRBD2 (7 bases). V lost 7 bases and J lost 4, with 22 bases in between. The CDR3 runs to 16 residues. Germline CDR1 reads SGHRS; CDR2 reads YFSETQ. In nucleotides, the CDR3 is TGCGCCAGCGAACCCGGGGGGCGGGGGACGTCAGATACGCAGTATTTT. Residues: CASEPGGRGTSDTQYF. Full variable domain (remainder filled in from reference TRBV5-1 and TRBJ2-3): KAGVTQTPRYLIKTRGQQVTLSCSPISGHRSVSWYQQTPGQGLQFLFEYFSETQRNKGNFPGRFSGRQFSNSRSEMNVSTLELGDSALYLCASEPGGRGTSDTQYFGPGTRLTVL.

There are many counts of this clonotype. The chain joins TRBV6-1 to TRBJ2-1, with TRBD1 matching over 8 bases. The CDR3 runs 13 residues. Germline-derived CDR1 and CDR2 are MNHNS and SASEGT. Trimming removed 2 bases from V and 9 bases from J; junction bases left unmatched: 3. CDR3 coding DNA: TGTGCCAGCAGTGAAACGACAGGGGTTGAGCAGTTCTTC. Amino acids: CASSETTGVEQFF.

This clonotype was observed many times. The chain combines TRBV5-1 with TRBJ2-1; D is possibly TRBD1 or TRBD2 (5 bases each). The CDR3 runs 13 residues. V shed 7 bases and J shed 6 bases, with 14 bases lying between them. Germline CDR1 and CDR2: SGHRS and YFSETQ. CDR3 region: CASGGQGLNEQFF. The CDR3 DNA is TGCGCCAGCGGAGGTCAGGGTCTCAATGAGCAGTTCTTC.

This clonotype appeared many times. This rearrangement joins TRBV20-1 to TRBJ2-2; perhaps TRBD1 as D (6 bases). Germline assignment: CDR1 DFQATT and CDR2 SNEGSKA (reference sequence). The CDR3 covers 12 residues. V gave up 6 bases and J gave up 6 bases, with 11 bases separating them. This CDR3 reads CSARQDSGELFF. DNA of the CDR3: TGCAGTGCCCGACAGGATTCCGGGGAGCTGTTTTTT.

The rearrangement joins TRBV5-1 to TRBJ2-1; no clear D gene. V gave up 3 bases and J gave up 6 bases, with 16 bases separating them. Germline CDR1 and CDR2: SGHRS and YFSETQ. The CDR3 runs 15 residues. The CDR3 loop is CASSSDTSTVNEQFF. In nucleotides, the CDR3 is TGCGCCAGCAGCTCGGATACTTCAACTGTCAATGAGCAGTTCTTC.

The rearrangement uses TRBV6-6 and TRBJ1-2, with TRBD1 matching over 7 bases. Trimming at V came to 4 bases and at J to 5 bases, leaving 7 bases not matched to a gene. This CDR3 has 14 amino acids. CDR1 is MNHNY, CDR2 SVGAGI, per germline (reference sequence). The CDR3 DNA reads TGTGCCAGCAGTTCCCAGGGACAGTTTTATGGCTACACCTTC. It translates to CASSSQGQFYGYTF.

The chain recombines TRBV15 with TRBJ1-4; D is undetermined. Trimming stripped 0 bases from V and 0 bases from J, with 11 bases between. The CDR3 covers 17 residues. Germline CDR1 reads LNHNV; CDR2 reads YYDKDF (reference sequence). The CDR3 nucleotides read TGTGCCACCAGCAGAGATCCATTCGCGTCAACTAATGAAAAACTGTTTTTT. Protein product: CATSRDPFASTNEKLFF.

This clonotype has ten or more counts. J is TRBJ1-4 and V is TRBV7-2, with 11 bases matching TRBD1. The V gene's germline CDR1 is SGHTA and CDR2 FQGNSA. Unmatched junction bases numbered 9, after V lost 1 base and J lost 14 bases. The CDR3 is 15 residues long. CDR3 loop: CASSLVDRGPMVLFF. The DNA of the CDR3 is TGTGCCAGCAGCTTAGTGGACAGGGGGCCGATGGTTCTGTTTTTT.

This clonotype was seen ten or more times. The chain couples TRBV20-1 to TRBJ2-1, with 8 bases identical to TRBD2. Germline loops: CDR1 DFQATT, CDR2 SNEGSKA (reference sequence). The ends lost 6 bases at V and 8 bases at J; junction bases unmatched: 15. There are 15 residues in the CDR3. For the CDR3, the DNA is TGCAGTGCCACTCGGGGGGGGGCTGCTCGCCATGAGCAGTTCTTC. Protein product: CSATRGGAARHEQFF.

This clonotype was detected many times. J is TRBJ1-5 and V is TRBV24-1, with TRBD1 matching 10 bases. This CDR3 comprises 15 residues. Unmatched junction bases numbered 7, after V lost 5 bases and J lost 7 bases. CDR1 and CDR2 from the germline V gene are KGHDR and SFDVKD. Written as DNA, the CDR3 is TGTGCCACCAGTGCTGGGACAGGGGTAGTACAGCCCCAGCATTTT. Translation gives CATSAGTGVVQPQHF.

This clonotype was recorded many times. The chain has TRBV28 and TRBJ1-1; no definite D call. Trimming removed 6 bases from V and 7 bases from J, with 12 bases in between. Germline CDR1 is MDHEN and CDR2 is SYDVKM. This CDR3 comprises 12 residues. The CDR3, as DNA: TGTGCCAGCAGCTTACAAGGATTTGAAGCTTTCTTT. Encoded protein: CASSLQGFEAFF.

This clonotype was detected ten times or more. This chain links TRBV5-1 with TRBJ2-6, with D unresolved. V was pared by 4 bases and J by 0 bases, with 5 bases between. The CDR3 contains 14 residues. From germline, CDR1 is SGHRS and CDR2 YFSETQ. The CDR3 coding sequence is TGCGCCAGCAGCGGGCCCTCTGGGGCCAACGTCCTGACTTTC. Translation: CASSGPSGANVLTF.

This clonotype was counted at least ten times. V is TRBV24-1 and J is TRBJ2-7; possible D gene TRBD1, 6 bases. Germline CDR1 KGHDR, CDR2 SFDVKD. CDR3 length: 16 amino acids. The germline V and J ends were trimmed by 4 bases and 0 bases, with 15 bases remaining between them. The CDR3: CATSESTGTSSYEQYF. CDR3 DNA sequence: TGTGCCACCAGTGAGTCGACAGGAACGTCCTCCTACGAGCAGTACTTC.

For this clonotype: The junction differs from germline at one of its ends, possibly a read error. This sequence joins TRBV7-2 and TRBJ2-2, with D perhaps TRBD1 (6 bases). There are 11 residues in the CDR3. The germline V gene has CDR1 SGHTA and CDR2 FQGNSA. In nucleotides, the CDR3 is TGTGCCAGCGGGGACACCGGGGAGCCGTTTTTT. It encodes CASGDTGEPFF.

This clonotype was detected many times. The chain is built from TRBV24-1 and TRBJ1-2; possible D gene TRBD1, 6 bases. Per the germline V gene, CDR1 is KGHDR and CDR2 is SFDVKD. Trimming shortened V by 2 bases and J by 8 bases, and 8 bases separated the two germline ends. The CDR3 runs 12 residues. The CDR3: CATSDSGQGYTF. The CDR3 DNA reads TGTGCCACCAGTGATTCTGGACAGGGCTACACCTTC.

This clonotype showed up many times. This chain links TRBV20-1 with TRBJ1-1; a weak D match, TRBD1 (5 bases). This CDR3 comprises 11 residues. Trimming took 7 bases from V and 1 from J, leaving 7 bases between them. The germline V gene encodes CDR1 DFQATT and CDR2 SNEGSKA (reference sequence). CDR3 bases: TGCAGTGGGGGGACGAACACTGAAGCTTTCTTT. Translated, it gives CSGGTNTEAFF.

This clonotype was seen ten or more times. The chain has TRBV20-1 and TRBJ2-5; possibly TRBD2 for D (5 bases). Germline lookup yields CDR1 DFQATT and CDR2 SNEGSKA (reference sequence). There are 15 residues in the CDR3. Trimming stripped 0 bases from V and 3 bases from J, with 14 bases between. The CDR3 DNA sequence: TGCAGTGCTAGAGATCTGGGCCGGGGAAAAGAGACCCAGTACTTC. Translating gives CSARDLGRGKETQYF.

This clonotype has more than one count but fewer than ten. The chain couples TRBV27 to TRBJ1-6; D call uncertain. This CDR3 has 16 residues. V was clipped by 2 bases and J by 2 bases, with 10 bases between them. In germline, CDR1 is MNHEY, CDR2 SMNVEV (reference sequence). CDR3 region: CASSLMPGAYNSPLHF. The CDR3 DNA is TGTGCCAGCAGTTTAATGCCCGGGGCCTATAATTCACCCCTCCACTTT.